These 26 T cell receptor beta chains originate from one sample sequenced in a study of early T cells in non-severe SARS-CoV-2 infection. From the 5' RACE reads, TCRdb called clonotypes with MiXCR, one entry per CDR3 protein. The data show about 27,000 distinct CDR3 sequences, 4.5% to 6% seen once. The sequenced sample consisted of whole blood. Receptors were obtained from an adult who was a healthcare worker with PCR-confirmed SARS-CoV-2 infection or an uninfected control (not recorded which).

Only a few counts were recorded for this clonotype. The chain couples TRBV7-7 to TRBJ2-1, with TRBD1 matching 7 bases. Trimming took 5 bases from V and 3 from J; bases not matched to a gene: 4. The CDR3 is 14 amino acids. Germline V gene sequence: CDR1 SSHAT, CDR2 FNYEAQ (reference sequence). The CDR3 region is CASSAGTVYNEQFF. The CDR3 DNA follows: TGTGCCAGCAGCGCCGGGACAGTCTACAATGAGCAGTTCTTC.

At least ten counts were recorded for this clonotype. The rearrangement uses TRBV4-3 and TRBJ2-1; D remains ambiguous. The CDR3 runs to 16 residues. Germline V gene data show CDR1 as LGHNA and CDR2 as YSLEER. Trimming removed 0 bases at V and 0 bases at J, with 9 bases between. For the CDR3, the DNA is TGCGCCAGCAGCCAAGAACGACTGAGCTCCTACAATGAGCAGTTCTTC. Protein product: CASSQERLSSYNEQFF.

The chain recombines TRBV27 with TRBJ1-6; D is unresolved. Germline values: CDR1 MNHEY, CDR2 SMNVEV (reference sequence). Trimming shortened V by 4 bases and J by 0 bases, and 10 bases separated the two germline ends. The CDR3 is made up of 16 amino acids. CDR3 nucleotides: TGTGCCAGCAGTTCCCCAGGCTACTCCTATAATTCACCCCTCCACTTT. It yields the protein CASSSPGYSYNSPLHF.

In its sample, this clonotype was seen many times. The chain joins TRBV5-1 to TRBJ2-4; TRBD2 might be the D (5 bases). Trimming stripped 0 bases from V and 7 bases from J, with 11 bases between. The CDR3 is 14 residues long. The germline V gene has CDR1 SGHRS and CDR2 YFSETQ. This chain's CDR3 is CASSLGGDLNIQYF. DNA for the CDR3: TGCGCCAGCAGCTTGGGGGGAGACTTGAACATTCAGTACTTC.

In this sample, this clonotype turned up many times. The rearrangement uses TRBV2 and TRBJ2-2; D tentatively fits TRBD1 or TRBD2 (6 bases each). Trimming shortened V by 7 bases and J by 1 base, and 16 bases separated the two germline ends. The CDR3 runs 16 residues. Germline CDR1 is SNHLY and CDR2 is FYNNEI. The CDR3 sequence is CASTRSGGLNTGELFF. The CDR3 DNA sequence: TGTGCCAGCACCCGAAGTGGGGGGCTGAACACCGGGGAGCTGTTTTTT.

This clonotype has ten or more counts. The rearrangement joins TRBV6-4 to TRBJ2-3; TRBD2 matches 12 bases. This CDR3 is built from 17 residues. In germline, CDR1 is MRHNA, CDR2 SNTAGT. With 0 bases clipped from V and 2 bases from J, the junction kept 3 bases outside the gene matches. The CDR3 spells CASSDSPSGGATDTQYF. The CDR3 DNA follows: TGTGCCAGCAGTGACTCCCCTAGCGGGGGGGCCACAGATACGCAGTATTTT.

This clonotype was counted a few times. The V call is TRBV20-1, the J call TRBJ2-7, with 10 bases that match TRBD1. The CDR3 runs 13 residues. CDR1 and CDR2 (germline): DFQATT, SNEGSKA (reference sequence). Unmatched junction bases numbered 3, after V lost 3 bases and J lost 4 bases. The CDR3 reads CSARTGGGYEQYF. DNA for the CDR3: TGCAGTGCTAGGACAGGGGGCGGGTACGAGCAGTACTTC.

Ten or more counts support this clonotype. The rearrangement links TRBV7-9 to TRBJ1-1, with D tentatively TRBD1 (6 bases). Germline values: CDR1 SEHNR, CDR2 FQNEAQ (reference sequence). The CDR3 contains 11 residues. V was trimmed by 5 bases and J by 11 bases, leaving 12 bases between them. CDR3: CASSPGVVAFF. The DNA of the CDR3 is TGTGCCAGCAGCCCAGGGGTAGTGGCTTTCTTT.

In this sample, this clonotype turned up many times. The chain couples TRBV5-6 to TRBJ2-2; 10 positions agree with TRBD2. The CDR3 is made up of 16 amino acids. V lost 4 bases, J lost 4 bases, and 7 bases stayed unmatched. Germline assignment: CDR1 SGHDT and CDR2 YYEEEE. Here the CDR3 reads CASSPGLADPTGELFF. DNA of the CDR3: TGTGCCAGCAGCCCCGGACTAGCGGACCCCACCGGGGAGCTGTTTTTT. The full variable domain, with the rest looked up from reference TRBV5-6 and TRBJ2-2, is DAGVTQSPTHLIKTRGQQVTLRCSPKSGHDTVSWYQQALGQGPQFIFQYYEEEERQRGNFPDRFSGHQFPNYSSELNVNALLLGDSALYLCASSPGLADPTGELFFGEGSRLTVL.

A few counts support this clonotype. The chain carries TRBV18 and TRBJ1-2; 8 bases map to TRBD1. This CDR3 contains 12 residues. Germline V CDR1 and CDR2: KGHSH, LQKENI. The V gene end was trimmed by 6 bases and the J gene end by 6 bases; junction bases not matched to a gene: 3. The CDR3 region has the DNA TGTGCCAGCTCTCCAGGGGGCGATGGCTACACCTTC. Translated, it gives CASSPGGDGYTF.

Ten or more counts support this clonotype. The chain employs TRBV20-1 and TRBJ2-3, with 9 bases lining up with TRBD2. The CDR3 length is 16 residues. The trim removed 6 bases at V and 2 bases at J, leaving 12 bases unmatched. Germline CDR1 and CDR2: DFQATT and SNEGSKA (reference sequence). This CDR3 reads CSAPGGQRGVTDTQYF. The CDR3 coding sequence is TGCAGTGCCCCAGGAGGGCAGCGGGGGGTCACAGATACGCAGTATTTT.

The gene calls are TRBV6-5 and TRBJ2-1; D gene uncertain. The ends were cut back, 0 bases at V and 5 bases at J, with 5 bases in the middle. This CDR3 has 13 residues. The V gene's germline CDR1 is MNHEY and CDR2 SVGAGI. CDR3 sequence: CASSYSINNEQFF. The CDR3 DNA is TGTGCCAGCAGTTACTCGATCAACAATGAGCAGTTCTTC.

This clonotype was seen ten or more times. CDR3: CASSPRGFFSGANVLTF. CDR3 nucleotide sequence: TGTGCCAGCAGTCCCAGGGGGTTTTTCTCTGGGGCCAACGTCCTGACTTTC. This chain connects TRBV6-5 to TRBJ2-6; 7 nucleotides line up with TRBD1. V shed 5 bases, J shed 0 bases, and the junction held 7 bases outside the gene matches. Germline CDR1 reads MNHEY; CDR2 reads SVGAGI. There are 17 residues in the CDR3.

This chain uses TRBV5-1 with TRBJ2-7; TRBD1 matches at 9 bases. The CDR3 length is 15 residues. Losses at the gene ends were 1 base for V and 3 bases for J; bases not matched to a gene: 5. From germline, CDR1 is SGHRS and CDR2 YFSETQ. CDR3 protein: CASSLIGQGFYEQYF. The CDR3 DNA follows: TGCGCCAGCAGCTTGATAGGACAGGGGTTCTACGAGCAGTACTTC.

This clonotype was seen at least ten times. V usage is TRBV7-2 and J usage is TRBJ2-3; TRBD2 aligns across 14 bases. J lost 5 bases, V lost 4 bases, and 5 bases had no gene match. There are 16 residues in the CDR3. Looked up from germline, CDR1 is SGHTA and CDR2 is FQGNSA. The CDR3 DNA reads TGTGCCAGCAGCTCGACTAGCGGGGGGGCTGGAGATACGCAGTATTTT. Its protein product is CASSSTSGGAGDTQYF.

The J gene is TRBJ2-3, the V gene TRBV7-6, with unresolved D. The germline V gene has CDR1 SGHVS and CDR2 FNYEAQ. CDR3 length: 15 amino acids. V shed 5 bases and J shed 0 bases, with 12 bases lying between them. CDR3 coding DNA: TGTGCCAGCAGCCCCGACTGGCTTAGCACAGATACGCAGTATTTT. This codes for CASSPDWLSTDTQYF.

This rearrangement joins TRBV6-2 or TRBV6-3 to TRBJ2-5, with D perhaps matching TRBD1 (5 bases). With 6 bases removed from V and 4 bases from J, the gap between germline ends came to 9 bases. This CDR3 spans 12 amino acids. CDR1 MNHEY and CDR2 SVGEGT come from the germline V gene. CDR3 nucleotide sequence: TGTGCCAGCAGATCAGGGCCAGAGACCCAGTACTTC. It yields the protein CASRSGPETQYF.

This clonotype was seen many times. The chain is built from TRBV5-5 and TRBJ1-2; D remains unclear. V was pared by 4 bases and J by 3 bases, with 10 bases between. The CDR3 length is 13 residues. CDR1 SGHKS and CDR2 YYEKEE come from the germline V gene (reference sequence). This CDR3 is CASSLSTDYGYTF. As DNA, the CDR3 is TGTGCCAGCAGCCTCTCCACCGACTATGGCTACACCTTC.

The gene calls are TRBV4-1 and TRBJ2-3; D unclear. The length of the CDR3 is 17 residues. The ends were cut back, 0 bases at V and 2 bases at J, with 15 bases in the middle. Germline CDR1 and CDR2: MGHRA and YSYEKL. The CDR3 spells CASSQDRSPTDTDTQYF. CDR3 nucleotides: TGCGCCAGCAGCCAAGATCGTTCCCCGACGGACACAGATACGCAGTATTTT.

The rearrangement uses TRBV19 and TRBJ1-5; D remains ambiguous. In germline, CDR1 is LNHDA, CDR2 SQIVND (reference sequence). V was clipped by 5 bases and J by 1 base, with 18 bases between them. The CDR3 sequence is 17 residues long. The CDR3 coding sequence is TGTGCCAGTAGTCCTCCGTGGAGGTGGGAAAGCAATCAGCCCCAGCATTTT. Amino acids: CASSPPWRWESNQPQHF.

This clonotype was detected many times. V is TRBV6-1 and J is TRBJ2-1, with D unclear. The CDR3 length is 15 residues. Germline lookup yields CDR1 MNHNS and CDR2 SASEGT. The V end was cut by 3 bases, the J end by 2 bases, with 11 bases between. CDR3 residues: CASSEILPAYNEQFF. Written as DNA, the CDR3 is TGTGCCAGCAGTGAGATCCTACCAGCCTACAATGAGCAGTTCTTC.

The rearrangement uses TRBV5-6 and TRBJ1-2; TRBD1 might be the D (5 bases). The V end was cut by 2 bases, the J end by 4 bases, with 12 bases between. CDR1 is SGHDT, CDR2 YYEEEE, per germline. The CDR3 loop spans 14 amino acids. The CDR3 reads CASSLGARSYGYTF. CDR3 in DNA: TGTGCCAGCAGCTTAGGGGCGCGGAGCTATGGCTACACCTTC.

This clonotype was recorded many times. The chain links TRBV7-6 to TRBJ2-3; D is unclear. Trimming shortened V by 4 bases and J by 5 bases, and 7 bases separated the two germline ends. The V gene's germline CDR1 is SGHVS and CDR2 FNYEAQ. The CDR3 totals 12 residues. The CDR3 reads CASSSVVDTQYF. The CDR3 DNA reads TGTGCCAGCAGCTCAGTTGTAGATACGCAGTATTTT.

This clonotype was seen repeatedly, ten times or more. J is TRBJ2-3 and V is TRBV20-1, with D tentatively TRBD1 (5 bases). The CDR3 has 16 amino acids. V lost 3 bases and J lost 0, with 16 bases in between. In germline, CDR1 is DFQATT, CDR2 SNEGSKA (reference sequence). This CDR3 is CSASGRRGQSTDTQYF. The CDR3 coding sequence is TGCAGTGCTAGCGGTCGTAGAGGACAAAGCACAGATACGCAGTATTTT.

This clonotype occurred a few times. The rearrangement joins TRBV2 to TRBJ2-3; D not resolved. This CDR3 contains 14 residues. From germline, CDR1 is SNHLY and CDR2 FYNNEI. The V end lost 10 bases, the J end lost 0 bases, and 14 bases lay between the germline ends. CDR3 DNA sequence: TGTGCCACCTTTGGGCTCCGAAGCACAGATACGCAGTATTTT. Amino acid sequence: CATFGLRSTDTQYF.

The chain couples TRBV5-4 to TRBJ2-5; D is unclear. This CDR3 spans 15 amino acids. Germline lookup yields CDR1 SGHNT and CDR2 YYREEE (reference sequence). The V gene lost 4 bases and the J gene lost 2 bases, with 15 bases spanning the gap. CDR3 in DNA: TGTGCCAGCAGCACCAAACATCCGATTCAAGAGACCCAGTACTTC. It is translated as CASSTKHPIQETQYF.